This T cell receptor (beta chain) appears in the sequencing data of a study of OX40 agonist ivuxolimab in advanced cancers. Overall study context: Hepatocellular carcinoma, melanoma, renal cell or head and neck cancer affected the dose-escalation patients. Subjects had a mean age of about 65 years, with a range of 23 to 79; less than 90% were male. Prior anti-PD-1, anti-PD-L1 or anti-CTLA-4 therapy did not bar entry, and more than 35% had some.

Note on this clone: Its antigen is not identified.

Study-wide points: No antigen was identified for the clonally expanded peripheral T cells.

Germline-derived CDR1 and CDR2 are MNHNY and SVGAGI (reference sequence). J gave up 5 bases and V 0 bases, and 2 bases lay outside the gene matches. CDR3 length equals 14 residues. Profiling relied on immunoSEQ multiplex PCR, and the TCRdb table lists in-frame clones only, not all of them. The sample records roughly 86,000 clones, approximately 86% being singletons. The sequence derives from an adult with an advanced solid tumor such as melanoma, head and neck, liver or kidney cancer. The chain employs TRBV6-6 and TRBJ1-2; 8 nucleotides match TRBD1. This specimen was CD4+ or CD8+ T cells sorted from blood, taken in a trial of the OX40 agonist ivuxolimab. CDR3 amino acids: CASSYSDRVYGYTF. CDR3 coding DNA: TGTGCCAGCAGTTACTCGGACAGGGTATATGGCTACACCTTC.